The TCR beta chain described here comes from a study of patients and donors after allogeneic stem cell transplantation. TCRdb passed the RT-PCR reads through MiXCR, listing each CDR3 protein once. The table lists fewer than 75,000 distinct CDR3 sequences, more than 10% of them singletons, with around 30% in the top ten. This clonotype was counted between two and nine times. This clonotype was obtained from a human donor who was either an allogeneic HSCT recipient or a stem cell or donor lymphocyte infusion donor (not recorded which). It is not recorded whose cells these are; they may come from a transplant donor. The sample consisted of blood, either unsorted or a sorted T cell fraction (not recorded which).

The CDR3 loop reads CASSFAGGPGNEQFF. In DNA form, the CDR3 reads TGTGCCAGCAGCTTTGCGGGAGGGCCTGGGAATGAGCAGTTCTTC. The chain links TRBV13 to TRBJ2-1; 9 bases map to TRBD2. The germline CDR1 and CDR2 sequences are PRHDT and FYEKMQ (reference sequence). This CDR3 has 15 residues. V lost 3 bases, J lost 7 bases, and 7 bases stayed unmatched.